This T cell receptor (beta chain) appears in the sequencing data of a study of blood T cell repertoires in COVID-19. The wider study: PBMCs, B-cell-depleted T cells, or T cells provided the cDNA or gDNA that made up the material.

With 4 bases clipped from V and 0 bases from J, the junction kept 5 bases outside the gene matches. CDR3 size: 16 residues. Germline values: CDR1 SNHLY, CDR2 FYNNEI. Measured with immunoSEQ multiplex PCR; TCRdb has only the in-frame clones, and not every one. In the table there are roughly 120,000 clones, approximately 82% of which are singletons. Sequencing was carried out using peripheral blood. This clonotype was obtained from a man aged 70-80 years with active or convalescent COVID-19. The chain employs TRBV2 and TRBJ1-1, with 10 bases lining up with TRBD1. The CDR3 sequence is CASSARQGALNTEAFF. For the CDR3, the DNA is TGTGCCAGCAGTGCCCGACAGGGGGCATTGAACACTGAAGCTTTCTTT.